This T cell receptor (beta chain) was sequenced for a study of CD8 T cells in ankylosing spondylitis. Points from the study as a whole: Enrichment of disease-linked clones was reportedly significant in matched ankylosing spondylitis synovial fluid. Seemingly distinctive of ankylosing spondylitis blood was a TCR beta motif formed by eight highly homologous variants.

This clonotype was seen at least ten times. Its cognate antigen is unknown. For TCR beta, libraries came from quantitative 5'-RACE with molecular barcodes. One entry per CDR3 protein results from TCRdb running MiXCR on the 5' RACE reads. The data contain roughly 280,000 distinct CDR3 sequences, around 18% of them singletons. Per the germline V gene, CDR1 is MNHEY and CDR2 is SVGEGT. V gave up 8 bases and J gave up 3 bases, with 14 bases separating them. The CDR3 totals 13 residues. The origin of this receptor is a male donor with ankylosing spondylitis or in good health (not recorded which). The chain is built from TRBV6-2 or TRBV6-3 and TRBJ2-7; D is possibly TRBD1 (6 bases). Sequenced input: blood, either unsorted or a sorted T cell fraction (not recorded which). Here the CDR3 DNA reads TGTGCCAGCTCTCGACAGACAGGCTACGAGCAGTACGTC. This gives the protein CASSRQTGYEQYV.